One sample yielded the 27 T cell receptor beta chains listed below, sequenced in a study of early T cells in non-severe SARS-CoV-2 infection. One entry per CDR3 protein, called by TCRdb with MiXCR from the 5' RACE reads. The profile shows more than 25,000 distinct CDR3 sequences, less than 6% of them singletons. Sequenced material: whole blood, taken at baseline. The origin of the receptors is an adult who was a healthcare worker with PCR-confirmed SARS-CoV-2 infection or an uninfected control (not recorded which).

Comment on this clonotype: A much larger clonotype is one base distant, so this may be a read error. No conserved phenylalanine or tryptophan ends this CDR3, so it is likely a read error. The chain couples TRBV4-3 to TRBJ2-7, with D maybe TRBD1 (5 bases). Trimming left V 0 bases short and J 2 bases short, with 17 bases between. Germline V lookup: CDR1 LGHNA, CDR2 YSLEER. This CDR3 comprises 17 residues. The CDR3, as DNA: TGCGCCAGCAGCCAAGATACCAACAGGCCCGAAACCTACGAGCAGTACCTC. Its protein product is CASSQDTNRPETYEQYL.

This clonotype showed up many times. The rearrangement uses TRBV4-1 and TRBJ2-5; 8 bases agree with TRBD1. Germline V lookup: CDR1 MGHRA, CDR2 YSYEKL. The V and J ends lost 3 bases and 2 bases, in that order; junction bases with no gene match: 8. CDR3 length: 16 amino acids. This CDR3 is CASSQTGVLKQETQYF. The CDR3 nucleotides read TGCGCCAGCAGCCAGACAGGGGTTTTAAAACAAGAGACCCAGTACTTC.

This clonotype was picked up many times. Here the CDR3 DNA reads TGTGCCACCAGTGATAATAGCGGGACAGGGTTTTATGGCTACACCTTC. This encodes CATSDNSGTGFYGYTF. V usage is TRBV24-1 and J usage is TRBJ1-2; 9 bases agree with TRBD1. V gave up 3 bases and J gave up 5 bases; unmatched junction bases: 9. The germline V gene has CDR1 KGHDR and CDR2 SFDVKD. The CDR3 has 16 amino acids.

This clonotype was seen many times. This CDR3 reads CASSPRTSGSQETQYF. In nucleotides, the CDR3 is TGTGCCAGCTCACCACGAACTAGCGGCTCTCAAGAGACCCAGTACTTC. This chain links TRBV18 with TRBJ2-5, with 8 nucleotides matching TRBD2. V trimming: 1 base; J trimming: 2 bases; junction bases outside the gene matches: 6. This CDR3 region has 16 residues. Per the germline V gene, CDR1 is KGHSH and CDR2 is LQKENI.

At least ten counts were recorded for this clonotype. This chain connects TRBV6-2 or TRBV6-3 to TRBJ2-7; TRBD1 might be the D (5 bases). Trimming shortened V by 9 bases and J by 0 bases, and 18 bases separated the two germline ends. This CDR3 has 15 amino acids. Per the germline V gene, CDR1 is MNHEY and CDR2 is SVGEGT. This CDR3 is CASKSGHTNSYEQYF. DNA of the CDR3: TGTGCCAGTAAATCCGGACACACCAACTCCTACGAGCAGTACTTC.

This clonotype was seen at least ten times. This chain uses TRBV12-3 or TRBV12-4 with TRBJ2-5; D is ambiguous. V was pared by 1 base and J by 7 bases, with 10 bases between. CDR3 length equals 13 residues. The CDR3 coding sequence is TGTGCCAGCAGTTTAGGGGCCACGGGGACCCAGTACTTC. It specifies CASSLGATGTQYF.

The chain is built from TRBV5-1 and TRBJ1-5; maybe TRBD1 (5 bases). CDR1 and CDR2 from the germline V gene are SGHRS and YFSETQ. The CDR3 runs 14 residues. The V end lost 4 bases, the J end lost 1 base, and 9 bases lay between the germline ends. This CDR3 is CASSLGLSNQPQHF. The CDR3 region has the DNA TGCGCCAGCAGCCTGGGACTGAGCAATCAGCCCCAGCATTTT. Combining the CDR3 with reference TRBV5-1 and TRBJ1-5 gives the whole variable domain KAGVTQTPRYLIKTRGQQVTLSCSPISGHRSVSWYQQTPGQGLQFLFEYFSETQRNKGNFPGRFSGRQFSNSRSEMNVSTLELGDSALYLCASSLGLSNQPQHFGDGTRLSIL.

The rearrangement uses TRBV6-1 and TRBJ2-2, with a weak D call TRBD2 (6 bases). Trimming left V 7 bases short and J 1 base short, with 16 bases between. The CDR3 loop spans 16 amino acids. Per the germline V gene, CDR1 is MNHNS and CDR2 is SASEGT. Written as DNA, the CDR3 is TGTGCCAGCACATCCAGTTGGAGGGAGAACACCGGGGAGCTGTTTTTT. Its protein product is CASTSSWRENTGELFF.

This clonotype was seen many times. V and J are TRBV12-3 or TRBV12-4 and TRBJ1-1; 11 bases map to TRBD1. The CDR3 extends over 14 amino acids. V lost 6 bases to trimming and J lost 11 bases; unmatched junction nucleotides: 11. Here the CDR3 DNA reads TGTGCCAGCAGATGGACAGGGGGCTCCCCTGGGGCTTTCTTT. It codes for CASRWTGGSPGAFF.

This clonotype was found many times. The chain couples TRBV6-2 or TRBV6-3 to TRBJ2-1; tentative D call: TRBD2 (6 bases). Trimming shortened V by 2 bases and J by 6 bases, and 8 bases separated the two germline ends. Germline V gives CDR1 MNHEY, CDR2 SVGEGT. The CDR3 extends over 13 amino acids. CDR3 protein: CASSYGRRNEQFF. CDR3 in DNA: TGTGCCAGCAGTTACGGGAGGCGCAATGAGCAGTTCTTC.

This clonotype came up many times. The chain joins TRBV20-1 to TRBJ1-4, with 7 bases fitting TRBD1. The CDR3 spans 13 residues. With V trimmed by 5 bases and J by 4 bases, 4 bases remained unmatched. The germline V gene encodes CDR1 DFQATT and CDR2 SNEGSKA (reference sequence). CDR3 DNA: TGCAGTGCTCGGACAGGACTTAATGAAAAACTGTTTTTT. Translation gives CSARTGLNEKLFF.

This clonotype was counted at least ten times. This CDR3 is CASSPRGQEKLFF. Here the CDR3 DNA reads TGTGCCAGTAGTCCCCGGGGTCAGGAAAAACTGTTTTTT. V usage is TRBV19 and J usage is TRBJ1-4, with D unresolved. Trimming stripped 5 bases from V and 8 bases from J, with 12 bases between. The germline CDR1 and CDR2 sequences are LNHDA and SQIVND (reference sequence). CDR3 length: 13 residues.

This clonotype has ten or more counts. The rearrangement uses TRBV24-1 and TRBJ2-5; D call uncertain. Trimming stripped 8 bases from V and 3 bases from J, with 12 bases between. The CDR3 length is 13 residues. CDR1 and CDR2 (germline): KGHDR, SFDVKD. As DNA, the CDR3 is TGTGCCACCACAGACGGCATAGAAGAGACCCAGTACTTC. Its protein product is CATTDGIEETQYF.

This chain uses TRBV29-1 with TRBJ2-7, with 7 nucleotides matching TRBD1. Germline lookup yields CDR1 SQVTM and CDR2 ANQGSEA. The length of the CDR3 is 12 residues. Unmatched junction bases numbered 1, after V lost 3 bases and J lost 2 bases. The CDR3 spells CSVDQGAYEQYF. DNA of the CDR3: TGCAGCGTTGATCAGGGGGCCTACGAGCAGTACTTC.

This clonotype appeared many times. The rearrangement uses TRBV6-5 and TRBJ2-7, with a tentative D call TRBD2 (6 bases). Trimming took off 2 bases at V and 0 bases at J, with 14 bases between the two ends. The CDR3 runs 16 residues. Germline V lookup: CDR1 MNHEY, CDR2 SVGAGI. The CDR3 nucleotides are TGTGCCAGCAGTTACGTCGGGGGTCGATCCTCCTACGAGCAGTACTTC. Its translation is CASSYVGGRSSYEQYF.

The CDR3 protein is CASSQVARDRSPLHF. In DNA form, the CDR3 reads TGTGCCAGCAGCCAAGTTGCTCGGGATAGGTCACCCCTCCACTTT. The chain couples TRBV4-2 to TRBJ1-6; D call uncertain. This CDR3 region has 15 residues. V was shortened by 1 base and J by 10 bases, with 14 bases between the two germline ends. From germline, CDR1 is LGHNA and CDR2 YNFKEQ.

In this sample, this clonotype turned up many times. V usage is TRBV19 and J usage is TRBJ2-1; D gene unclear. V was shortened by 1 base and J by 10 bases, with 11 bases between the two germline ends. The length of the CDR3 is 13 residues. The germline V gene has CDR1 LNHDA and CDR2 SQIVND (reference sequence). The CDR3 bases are TGTGCCAGTAGTATAGCTTGGGTCCGAGAGCAGTTCTTC. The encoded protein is CASSIAWVREQFF. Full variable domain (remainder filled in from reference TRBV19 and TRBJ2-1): DGGITQSPKYLFRKEGQNVTLSCEQNLNHDAMYWYRQDPGQGLRLIYYSQIVNDFQKGDIAEGYSVSREKKESFPLTVTSAQKNPTAFYLCASSIAWVREQFFGPGTRLTVL.

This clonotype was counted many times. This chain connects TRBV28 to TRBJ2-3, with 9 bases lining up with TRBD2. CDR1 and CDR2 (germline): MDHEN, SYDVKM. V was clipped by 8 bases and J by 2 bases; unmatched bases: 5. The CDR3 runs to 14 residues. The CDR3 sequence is CASGASGTTDTQYF. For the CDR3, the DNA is TGTGCCAGCGGGGCTAGCGGGACCACAGATACGCAGTATTTT.

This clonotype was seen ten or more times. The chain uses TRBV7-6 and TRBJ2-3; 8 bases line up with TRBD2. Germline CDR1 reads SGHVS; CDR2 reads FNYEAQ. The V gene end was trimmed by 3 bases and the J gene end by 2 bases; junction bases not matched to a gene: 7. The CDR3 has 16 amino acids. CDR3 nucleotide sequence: TGTGCCAGCAGCTTTTTCACTAGCGGCGACACAGATACGCAGTATTTT. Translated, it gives CASSFFTSGDTDTQYF.

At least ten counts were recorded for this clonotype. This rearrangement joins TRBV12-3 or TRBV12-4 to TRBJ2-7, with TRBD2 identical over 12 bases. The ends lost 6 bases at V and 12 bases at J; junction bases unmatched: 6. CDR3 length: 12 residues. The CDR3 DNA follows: TGTGCCAGCAGCCCGGGACTAGCGGGTCTGTACTTC. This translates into CASSPGLAGLYF.

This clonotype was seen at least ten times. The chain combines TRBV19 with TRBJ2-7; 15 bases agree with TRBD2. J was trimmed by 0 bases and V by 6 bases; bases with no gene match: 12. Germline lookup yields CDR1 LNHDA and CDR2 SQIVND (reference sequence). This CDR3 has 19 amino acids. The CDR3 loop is CASSPLGLAGGVFSYEQYF. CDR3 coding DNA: TGTGCCAGTAGCCCCTTGGGACTAGCGGGAGGAGTGTTCTCCTACGAGCAGTACTTC.

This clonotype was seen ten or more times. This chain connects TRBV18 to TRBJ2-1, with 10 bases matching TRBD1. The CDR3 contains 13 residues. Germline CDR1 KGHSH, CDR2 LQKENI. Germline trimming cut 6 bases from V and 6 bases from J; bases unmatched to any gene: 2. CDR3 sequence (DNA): TGTGCCAGCTCGCGGGACAGGGGCAATGAGCAGTTCTTC. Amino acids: CASSRDRGNEQFF.

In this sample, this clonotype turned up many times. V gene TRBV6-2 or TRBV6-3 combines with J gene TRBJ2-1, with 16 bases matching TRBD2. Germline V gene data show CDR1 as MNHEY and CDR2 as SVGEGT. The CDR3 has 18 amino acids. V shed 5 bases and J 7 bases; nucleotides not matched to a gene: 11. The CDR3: CASSPGRGTSGGENEQFF. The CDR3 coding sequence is TGTGCCAGCAGTCCAGGCCGAGGGACTAGCGGGGGGGAGAATGAGCAGTTCTTC.

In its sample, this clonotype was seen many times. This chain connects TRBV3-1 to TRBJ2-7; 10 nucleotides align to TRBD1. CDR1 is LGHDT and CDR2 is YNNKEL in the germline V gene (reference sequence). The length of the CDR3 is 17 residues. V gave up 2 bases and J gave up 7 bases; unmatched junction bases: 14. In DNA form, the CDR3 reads TGTGCCAGCAGCCAATCTACCCCGGGACAGGGGACGGGGGAGCAGTACTTC. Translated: CASSQSTPGQGTGEQYF.

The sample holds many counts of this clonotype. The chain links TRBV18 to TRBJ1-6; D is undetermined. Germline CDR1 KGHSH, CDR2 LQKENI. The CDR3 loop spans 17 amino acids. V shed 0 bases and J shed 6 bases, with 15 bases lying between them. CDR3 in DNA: TGTGCCAGCTCACCACCGTATGGGTCAGGCTCTAATTCACCCCTCCACTTT. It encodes CASSPPYGSGSNSPLHF. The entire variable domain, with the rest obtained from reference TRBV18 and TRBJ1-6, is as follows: NAGVMQNPRHLVRRRGQEARLRCSPMKGHSHVYWYRQLPEEGLKFMVYLQKENIIDESGMPKERFSAEFPKEGPSILRIQQVVRGDSAAYFCASSPPYGSGSNSPLHFGNGTRLTVT.

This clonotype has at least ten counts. The CDR3 region is CASSPRTGKDSPLHF. The CDR3, as DNA: TGTGCCAGCTCACCCCGTACAGGAAAAGATTCACCCCTCCACTTT. The chain uses TRBV18 and TRBJ1-6, with a possible D match to TRBD1 (5 bases). The CDR3 sequence is 15 residues long. Trimming pared 3 bases from V and 8 bases from J, leaving 14 bases between. Germline assignment: CDR1 KGHSH and CDR2 LQKENI.

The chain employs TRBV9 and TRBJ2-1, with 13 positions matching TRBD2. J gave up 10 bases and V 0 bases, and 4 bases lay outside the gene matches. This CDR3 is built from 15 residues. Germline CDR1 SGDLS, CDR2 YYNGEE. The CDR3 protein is CASSVGTSGSDEQFF. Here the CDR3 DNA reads TGTGCCAGCAGCGTAGGGACTAGCGGGAGTGACGAGCAGTTCTTC.